These 24 T cell receptor beta chains share one sample of origin, sequenced in a study of blood T cell repertoires in COVID-19. Sequenced by immunoSEQ multiplex PCR; TCRdb stores in-frame clones only, minus some. This table holds about 180,000 clones, around 87% found once. The source material was peripheral blood. Receptor source: a man aged 35-49 years with active or convalescent COVID-19.

The rearrangement uses TRBV30 and TRBJ1-4, with D maybe TRBD1 (6 bases). Germline V gene data show CDR1 as GTSNPN and CDR2 as SVGIG (reference sequence). Between the trimmed V and J ends, which lost 5 bases and 10 bases, there was a span of 17 bases. The CDR3 loop spans 13 amino acids. CDR3 region: CAWGGPPNGKLFF. In DNA, the CDR3 is TGTGCCTGGGGGGGGCCGCCAAACGGAAAACTGTTTTTT.

This clone was observed a few times. The chain uses TRBV19 and TRBJ2-2; 7 positions match TRBD1. Per the germline V gene, CDR1 is LNHDA and CDR2 is SQIVND (reference sequence). The CDR3 spans 13 residues. The junction had 3 bases not matched to a gene; V was cut back by 4 bases and J by 7 bases. CDR3 residues: CASSTQGNGELFF. As DNA, the CDR3 is TGTGCCAGTAGTACACAGGGGAACGGGGAGCTGTTTTTT. Together with reference TRBV19 and TRBJ2-2, the CDR3 gives the full variable domain: DGGITQSPKYLFRKEGQNVTLSCEQNLNHDAMYWYRQDPGQGLRLIYYSQIVNDFQKGDIAEGYSVSREKKESFPLTVTSAQKNPTAFYLCASSTQGNGELFFGEGSRLTVL.

The chain recombines TRBV4-1 with TRBJ1-5, with D unresolved. From germline, CDR1 is MGHRA and CDR2 YSYEKL. This CDR3 spans 15 amino acids. V lost 1 base to trimming and J lost 1 base, with 8 bases between them. The CDR3 loop reads CASSQVARSNQPQHF. In DNA, the CDR3 is TGCGCCAGCAGCCAAGTCGCCAGAAGCAATCAGCCCCAGCATTTT.

This chain connects TRBV5-1 to TRBJ1-6; weak D call: TRBD1 (5 bases). Per the germline V gene, CDR1 is SGHRS and CDR2 is YFSETQ. This CDR3 contains 15 residues. V gave up 4 bases and J gave up 9 bases, with 17 bases separating them. CDR3: CASSPVEGRGSPLHF. The CDR3 DNA reads as TGCGCCAGCAGCCCCGTGGAGGGGAGAGGTTCACCCCTCCACTTT.

The sample holds one count of this clone. The chain combines TRBV21-1 with TRBJ1-6; the table assigns TRBD1, which was not confirmed against the DNA. TRBV21-1 is a pseudogene locus. CDR3 size: 18 residues. The CDR3 DNA reads TGTGCCAGCAGCAAAGATGGAAGAGTTACAGGGGGCGTTTCACCCCTCCACTTT. Translation gives CASSKDGRVTGGVSPLHF.

The count of this clone is one. The chain uses TRBV6-6 and TRBJ1-4, with D unresolved. The CDR3 contains 13 residues. The V end was cut by 2 bases, the J end by 7 bases, with 8 bases between. Germline assignment: CDR1 MNHNY and CDR2 SVGAGI (reference sequence). This chain's CDR3 is CASSYRAGEKLFF. Written as DNA, the CDR3 is TGTGCCAGCAGTTACAGGGCGGGTGAAAAACTGTTTTTT.

The V call is TRBV4-2, the J call TRBJ1-4; a weak D match, TRBD1 (5 bases). Trimming shortened V by 4 bases and J by 5 bases, and 17 bases separated the two germline ends. This CDR3 comprises 16 residues. Germline CDR1 LGHNA, CDR2 YNFKEQ. CDR3 DNA: TGTGCCAGCAGCCCAAGATTTGGGGCGGACAATGAAAAACTGTTTTTT. It specifies CASSPRFGADNEKLFF.

V gene TRBV7-9 combines with J gene TRBJ1-2; the match to TRBD1 covers 7 bases. V was pared by 4 bases and J by 6 bases, with 5 bases of the junction left unmatched. The germline CDR1 and CDR2 sequences are SEHNR and FQNEAQ (reference sequence). The length of the CDR3 is 13 residues. The CDR3 loop is CASSYRQGHGYTF. In DNA, the CDR3 is TGTGCCAGCAGCTACAGACAGGGACATGGCTACACCTTC.

This clone was observed a handful of times. The chain is built from TRBV5-1 and TRBJ2-2, with a tentative D call TRBD1 (6 bases). The V gene lost 1 base and the J gene lost 4 bases, with 11 bases spanning the gap. Germline V gives CDR1 SGHRS, CDR2 YFSETQ. CDR3 length: 15 amino acids. CDR3 nucleotide sequence: TGCGCCAGCAGCTTGCTTCCAGGGGTCACCGGGGAGCTGTTTTTT. It encodes CASSLLPGVTGELFF.

The rearrangement links TRBV19 to TRBJ2-2; TRBD1 might be the D (6 bases). Germline CDR1 is LNHDA and CDR2 is SQIVND (reference sequence). Trimming removed 6 bases from V and 5 bases from J, with 10 bases in between. The CDR3 runs to 13 residues. CDR3 protein: CASRTGWTGELFF. The CDR3 DNA is TGTGCCAGTAGGACAGGATGGACCGGGGAGCTGTTTTTT. Filled out from reference TRBV19 and TRBJ2-2, the complete variable domain reads DGGITQSPKYLFRKEGQNVTLSCEQNLNHDAMYWYRQDPGQGLRLIYYSQIVNDFQKGDIAEGYSVSREKKESFPLTVTSAQKNPTAFYLCASRTGWTGELFFGEGSRLTVL.

The CDR3 reads CASSWDSEATNEKLFF. The CDR3 nucleotides read TGTGCCAGCAGTTGGGACAGCGAGGCAACTAATGAAAAACTGTTTTTT. The chain links TRBV2 to TRBJ1-4; the match to TRBD1 covers 7 bases. V lost 5 bases, J lost 0 bases, and 6 bases stayed unmatched. The CDR3 length is 16 residues. Germline V gene lookup returns CDR1 SNHLY and CDR2 FYNNEI.

The chain carries TRBV10-3 and TRBJ1-6; TRBD1 matches 9 bases. This CDR3 is built from 14 residues. J was trimmed by 7 bases and V by 4 bases; bases with no gene match: 2. Germline V lookup: CDR1 ENHRY, CDR2 SYGVKD. As DNA, the CDR3 is TGTGCCATCAGTGGTGGGACAGGGAATTCACCCCTCCACTTT. Translating it yields CAISGGTGNSPLHF.

The rearrangement joins TRBV7-2 to TRBJ2-7; D possibly corresponds to TRBD1 (5 bases). CDR3 length: 13 amino acids. V lost 1 base to trimming and J lost 7 bases, with 11 bases between them. Germline CDR1 SGHTA, CDR2 FQGNSA. CDR3 bases: TGTGCCAGCAGCTTAGAGGGGTTCGGAGAGCAGTACTTC. Its translation: CASSLEGFGEQYF.

The chain is built from TRBV2 and TRBJ2-7; 10 bases fit TRBD1. The ends lost 3 bases at V and 9 bases at J; junction bases unmatched: 5. This CDR3 is built from 13 residues. In germline, CDR1 is SNHLY, CDR2 FYNNEI. CDR3 region: CASSDLDRGAQYF. The CDR3 nucleotides read TGTGCCAGCAGTGACTTGGACAGGGGGGCGCAGTACTTC.

This clone appeared once. The chain employs TRBV5-4 and TRBJ2-4; maybe TRBD2 (6 bases). CDR1 and CDR2 (germline): SGHNT, YYREEE (reference sequence). V lost 2 bases, J lost 6 bases, and 6 bases lay in between. The CDR3 is 12 amino acids. This CDR3 is CASSFGGNIQYF. The CDR3 DNA reads as TGTGCCAGCAGCTTCGGGGGAAACATTCAGTACTTC.

V is TRBV7-9 and J is TRBJ1-2, with D uncertain. CDR1 and CDR2 from the germline V gene are SEHNR and FQNEAQ (reference sequence). The V and J ends lost 1 base and 0 bases respectively, with 15 bases between them. The CDR3 length is 17 residues. CDR3: CASSLEAFEGANYGYTF. The CDR3, as DNA: TGTGCCAGCAGCTTAGAGGCTTTTGAGGGCGCTAACTATGGCTACACCTTC.

The genes are TRBV30 and TRBJ1-6; 10 bases are a match to TRBD1. Per the germline V gene, CDR1 is GTSNPN and CDR2 is SVGIG (reference sequence). V dropped 2 bases and J dropped 7; count of bases not matched to a gene: 2. The CDR3 totals 14 residues. CDR3 in DNA: TGTGCCTGGAGTATGGGACAGGGGAATTCACCCCTCCACTTT. Its protein product is CAWSMGQGNSPLHF.

The chain couples TRBV30 to TRBJ1-1, with D uncertain. Germline V lookup: CDR1 GTSNPN, CDR2 SVGIG (reference sequence). V was pared by 1 base and J by 12 bases, with 15 bases between. CDR3 size: 12 residues. CDR3 sequence (DNA): TGTGCCTGGAGTGAGAACCGGGATTGGACTTTCTTT. Amino acids: CAWSENRDWTFF.

The chain recombines TRBV19 with TRBJ2-7, with D maybe TRBD2 (6 bases). The germline V gene has CDR1 LNHDA and CDR2 SQIVND (reference sequence). Trimming removed 8 bases at V and 2 bases at J, with 13 bases between. This CDR3 has 13 amino acids. In DNA, the CDR3 is TGTGCCAGTGGCGGGACGGATGCCTACGAGCAGTACTTC. Amino acid sequence: CASGGTDAYEQYF.

V is TRBV6-5 and J is TRBJ2-5, with TRBD1 matching 8 bases. The CDR3 covers 13 residues. The V segment lost 4 bases and the J segment 5 bases; nucleotides outside the gene matches: 3. CDR1 is MNHEY, CDR2 SVGAGI, per germline. CDR3 coding DNA: TGTGCCAGCAGTTGGACAGGGCGGGAGACCCAGTACTTC. It codes for CASSWTGRETQYF.

The chain has TRBV5-4 and TRBJ1-1, with TRBD1 as a possible D gene (6 bases). CDR1 SGHNT and CDR2 YYREEE come from the germline V gene (reference sequence). This CDR3 spans 15 amino acids. Deletions cut 4 bases from V and 1 base from J, with 14 bases between. CDR3 DNA: TGTGCCAGCAGCGCATACCAGGGGACGAACACTGAAGCTTTCTTT. This codes for CASSAYQGTNTEAFF.

This clone was counted once. The chain combines TRBV27 with TRBJ2-7, with D possibly matching TRBD2 (6 bases). The CDR3 loop spans 15 amino acids. Germline CDR1 and CDR2: MNHEY and SMNVEV (reference sequence). V was cut by 5 bases and J by 7 bases, with 21 bases left in between. CDR3 amino acids: CASSLGGPGHEEQYF. The CDR3 DNA reads TGTGCCAGCAGTCTGGGGGGACCGGGTCATGAGGAGCAGTACTTC.

The chain carries TRBV5-6 and TRBJ2-4; TRBD2 is a possible D gene (5 bases). The CDR3 has 12 amino acids. CDR1 is SGHDT and CDR2 is YYEEEE in the germline V gene. Trimming shortened V by 4 bases and J by 7 bases, and 9 bases separated the two germline ends. This CDR3 is CASSGPGNIQYF. The CDR3 DNA reads TGTGCCAGCAGCGGCCCGGGGAACATTCAGTACTTC.

The chain recombines TRBV15 with TRBJ2-2; the D gene is possibly TRBD2 (6 bases). V was clipped by 3 bases and J by 2 bases, with 19 bases between them. Germline CDR1 and CDR2: LNHNV and YYDKDF (reference sequence). CDR3 length: 18 amino acids. CDR3 sequence: CATSSAMGDSGNTGELFF. The CDR3 DNA sequence: TGTGCCACCAGCAGTGCTATGGGGGACTCGGGAAACACCGGGGAGCTGTTTTTT.